This T cell receptor (beta chain) is from a study of T cells in localized non-small cell lung cancer (dated by TCRdb to 2018 to 2020). For context, the study as a whole: The study examined T cell repertoires in 200 to 250 patients with early-stage NSCLC and compared tumors with uninvolved tumor-adjacent lungs. The cohort was made up of hundreds of treatment-naive NSCLC patients whose localized lung tumors had been resected. NSCLC patients had a mean age of roughly 66 years, and fewer than 150 were male and about a hundred female. Points the paper makes about the study in general: A median of around 50 of the top 100 tumor clones were detected in paired uninvolved adjacent lung, and 28 of these tumor clones were also found among the top 100 clones of the paired uninvolved adjacent lung. Higher T cell density in blood was associated with longer overall survival, whereas higher clonality in adjacent lung was associated with shorter survival. Because multi-region sequencing of the tumors was not done, intratumor heterogeneity could not be ruled out. Because of the exploratory design, TCR variables were selected using unadjusted p-values without false-discovery rate correction. Uninvolved tumor-adjacent lung showed the highest T cell clonality, higher than tumor, which suggests more focused antigenic responses in the adjacent lung.

This clone is a singleton in its sample. It has no known antigen specificity. Base qualities are missing; no much larger clone stands one base away. The germline V gene (reference sequence) supplies CDR1 MNHEY and CDR2 SMNVEV. The CDR3 goes from the cysteine to the phenylalanine over 13 residues. Of all the DNA, just the CDR3 is kept, 39 bases in frame from base 1. Trimming takes 6 bases from V and 5 bases from J, and the germline ends sit 14 bases apart. At diagnosis, tumor, uninvolved tumor-adjacent lung and peripheral blood were collected and then preserved as a mix of FFPE and fresh-frozen material. Blood samples were analyzed as peripheral blood mononuclear cells for TCR repertoire profiling. The immunoSEQ Assay was used to sequence TCR beta CDR3 regions from DNA. As for the authors' bioinformatics: T cell density was computed as TCR beta template counts normalized to usable DNA estimated by amplifying housekeeping genes. Using the preseqR package, richness was estimated by extrapolating to 120,000 templates for tissue samples and 400,000 templates for PBMC samples. Clonality was calculated as one minus Pielou's evenness. Tissue-enriched TCRs were identified by differential abundance testing using productive amino-acid clonotypes, minimum total count 5 and alpha 0.1. The Jaccard Index and the Morisita Overlap Index were used to measure repertoire overlap between compartments. GLIPH grouped TCR beta CDR3s together with public tetramer-defined viral CDR3s, and a viral motif had to include at least three viral sequences and also show V-gene enrichment. TCRdb provides this immuneACCESS table in a form limited to in-frame rearrangements. Some clones are lacking; in checked studies, under half of them reflect an unresolved V gene, and why the rest are absent is not known. V and J calls and clone size are given by that table; D and trimming were obtained from the DNA. The sample table lists under 35,000 clones, 92% of them with a count of one. The top ten clonotypes cover 2% to 2.5% of the sample.

This TCR was recovered from a female donor older than 55 with stage I lung adenocarcinoma. The source was peripheral blood, collected before any cancer treatment. Rearrangement joined TRBV27 to TRBJ2-7, and TRBD2 may be the D gene, going by 5 matching bases. The nucleotides read TGTGCCAGCAGGCCGGTAGGGAGTGACGAGCAGTACTTC. This translates into CASRPVGSDEQYF.